This is a list of T cell receptor beta chains from one sample in a study of blood T cell repertoires in COVID-19. Sequencing used immunoSEQ multiplex PCR; TCRdb keeps in-frame clones, though not all of them. This table holds under 75,000 clones, around 79% found once. The sample comprised peripheral blood. These receptors all stem from a man aged 60-69 years with acute or convalescent COVID-19. Both conserved end residues are part of each CDR3. Expanded clones are given a class, and other clones once, few, many or no size at all.

TRBJ1-1 | TRBV7-6 | NA | CASSLAPGPGTEAFF
TRBJ2-4 | TRBV6-5 | few | CASSSSYGDIQYF
TRBJ2-3 | TRBV24-1 | once | CATSDFPYTDTQYF
TRBJ1-1 | TRBV4-2 | few | CASSQDRGSGEAFF
TRBJ2-3 | TRBV5-1 | NA | CASRTNTDTQYF
TRBJ2-2 | TRBV2 | NA | CARGGGPDTGELFF
TRBJ1-1 | TRBV10-1 | NA | CASSLQGYTEAFF
TRBJ1-6 | TRBV11-3 | NA | CASSRGQSNSPLHF
TRBJ2-3 | TRBV7-9 | NA | CASSYTGDVADTQYF
TRBJ1-5 | TRBV3-1/TRBV3-2 | NA | CASSQTGTGPNQPQHF
TRBJ2-2 | TRBV25-1 | NA | CASSMRDRDTGELFF
TRBJ1-1 | TRBV5-1 | NA | CASSPGQAEAFF
TRBJ2-3 | TRBV2 | NA | CASLPGSTDTQYF
TRBJ1-1 | TRBV19 | NA | CASALRATEAFF
TRBJ1-4 | TRBV7-2 | NA | CASTDGTNEKLFF
TRBJ1-1 | TRBV27 | NA | CASNSAGQTTMNTEAFF
TRBJ2-3 | TRBV4-1 | NA | CASSQVTDTQADTQYF
TRBJ1-1 | TRBV3-1/TRBV3-2 | many | CASSQGQGAEVTEAFF
TRBJ2-3 | TRBV11-2 | few | CASSSPPADTQYF
TRBJ2-2 | TRBV7-3 | NA | CASRKQAAGGGELFF